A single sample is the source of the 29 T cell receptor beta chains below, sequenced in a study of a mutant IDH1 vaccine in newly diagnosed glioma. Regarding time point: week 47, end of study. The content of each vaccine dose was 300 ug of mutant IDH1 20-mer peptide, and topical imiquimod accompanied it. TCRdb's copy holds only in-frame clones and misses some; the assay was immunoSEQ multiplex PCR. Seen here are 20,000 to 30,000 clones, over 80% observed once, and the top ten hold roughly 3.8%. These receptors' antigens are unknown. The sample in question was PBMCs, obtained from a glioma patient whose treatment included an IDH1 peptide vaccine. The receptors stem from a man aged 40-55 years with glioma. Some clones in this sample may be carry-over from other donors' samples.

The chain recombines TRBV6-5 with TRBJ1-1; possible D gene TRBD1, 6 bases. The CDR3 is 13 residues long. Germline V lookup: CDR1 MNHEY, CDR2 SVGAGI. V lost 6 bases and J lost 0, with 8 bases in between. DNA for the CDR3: TGTGCCAGCAGCCGGACAGTGAACACTGAAGCTTTCTTT. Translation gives CASSRTVNTEAFF.

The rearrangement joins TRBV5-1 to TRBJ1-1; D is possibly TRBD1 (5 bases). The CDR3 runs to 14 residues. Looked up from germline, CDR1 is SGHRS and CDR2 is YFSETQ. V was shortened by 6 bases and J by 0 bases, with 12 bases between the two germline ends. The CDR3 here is CASTSLGLNTEAFF. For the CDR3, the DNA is TGCGCCAGCACCTCCTTGGGGCTGAACACTGAAGCTTTCTTT. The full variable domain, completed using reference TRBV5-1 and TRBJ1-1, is KAGVTQTPRYLIKTRGQQVTLSCSPISGHRSVSWYQQTPGQGLQFLFEYFSETQRNKGNFPGRFSGRQFSNSRSEMNVSTLELGDSALYLCASTSLGLNTEAFFGQGTRLTVV.

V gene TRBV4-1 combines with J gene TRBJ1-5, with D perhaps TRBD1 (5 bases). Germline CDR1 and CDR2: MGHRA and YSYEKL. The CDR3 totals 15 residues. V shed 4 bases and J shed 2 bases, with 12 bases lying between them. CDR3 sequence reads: CASSPERGGNQPQHF. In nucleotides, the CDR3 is TGCGCCAGCAGCCCAGAGAGGGGCGGCAATCAGCCCCAGCATTTT.

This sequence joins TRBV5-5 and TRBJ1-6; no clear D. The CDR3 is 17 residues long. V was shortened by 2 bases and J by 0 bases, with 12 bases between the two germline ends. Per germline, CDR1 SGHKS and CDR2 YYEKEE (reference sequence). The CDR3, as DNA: TGTGCCAGCAGCTTTGGGCCGGCGAGCTCCTATAATTCACCCCTCCACTTT. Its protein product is CASSFGPASSYNSPLHF.

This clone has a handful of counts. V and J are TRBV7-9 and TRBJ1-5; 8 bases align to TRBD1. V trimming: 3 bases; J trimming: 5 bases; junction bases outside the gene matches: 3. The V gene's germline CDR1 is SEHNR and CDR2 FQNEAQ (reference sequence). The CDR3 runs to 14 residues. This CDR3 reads CASSLTGAYQPQHF. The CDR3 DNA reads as TGTGCCAGCAGCTTGACAGGGGCTTATCAGCCCCAGCATTTT. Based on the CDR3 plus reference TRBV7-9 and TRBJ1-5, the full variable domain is DTGVSQNPRHKITKRGQNVTFRCDPISEHNRLYWYRQTLGQGPEFLTYFQNEAQLEKSRLLSDRFSAERPKGSFSTLEIQRTEQGDSAMYLCASSLTGAYQPQHFGDGTRLSIL.

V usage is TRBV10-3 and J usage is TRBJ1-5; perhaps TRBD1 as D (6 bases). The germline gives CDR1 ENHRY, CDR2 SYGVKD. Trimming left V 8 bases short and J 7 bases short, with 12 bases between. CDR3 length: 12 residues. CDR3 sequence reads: CAIGDNLQPQHF. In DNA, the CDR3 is TGTGCCATCGGGGACAATTTGCAGCCCCAGCATTTT.

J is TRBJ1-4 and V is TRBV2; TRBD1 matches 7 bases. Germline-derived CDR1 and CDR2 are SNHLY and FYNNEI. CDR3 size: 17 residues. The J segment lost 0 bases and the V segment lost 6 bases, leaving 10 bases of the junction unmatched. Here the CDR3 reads CASRGGGAGATNEKLFF. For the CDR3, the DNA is TGTGCCAGCAGAGGGGGCGGGGCGGGAGCAACTAATGAAAAACTGTTTTTT.

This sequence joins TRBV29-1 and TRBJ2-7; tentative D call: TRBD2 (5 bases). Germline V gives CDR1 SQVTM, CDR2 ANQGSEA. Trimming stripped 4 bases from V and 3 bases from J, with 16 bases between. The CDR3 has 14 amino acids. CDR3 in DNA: TGCAGCGTTGTGGAGGCATCTGGATTCTACGAGCAGTACTTC. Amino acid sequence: CSVVEASGFYEQYF.

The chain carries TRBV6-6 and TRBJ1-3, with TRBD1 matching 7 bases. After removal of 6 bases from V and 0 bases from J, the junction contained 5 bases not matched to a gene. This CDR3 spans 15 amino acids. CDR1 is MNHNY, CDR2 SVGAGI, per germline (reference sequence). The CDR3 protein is CASSRTGSSGNTIYF. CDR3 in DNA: TGTGCCAGCAGCCGGACAGGAAGCTCTGGAAACACCATATATTTT.

The CDR3 DNA sequence: TGTGCCAGTAGTCCTCGACAGGGGATAAACGCAGATACGCAGTATTTT. Its translation: CASSPRQGINADTQYF. The V call is TRBV19, the J call TRBJ2-3; 8 bases are shared with TRBD1. Germline values: CDR1 LNHDA, CDR2 SQIVND (reference sequence). V dropped 5 bases and J dropped 4; count of bases not matched to a gene: 11. The CDR3 has 16 amino acids.

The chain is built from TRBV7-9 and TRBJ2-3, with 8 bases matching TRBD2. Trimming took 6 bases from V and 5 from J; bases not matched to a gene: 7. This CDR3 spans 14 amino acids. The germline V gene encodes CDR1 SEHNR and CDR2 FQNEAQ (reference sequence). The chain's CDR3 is CASSPGGSRDTQYF. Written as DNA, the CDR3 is TGTGCCAGCAGTCCGGGGGGGTCAAGAGATACGCAGTATTTT.

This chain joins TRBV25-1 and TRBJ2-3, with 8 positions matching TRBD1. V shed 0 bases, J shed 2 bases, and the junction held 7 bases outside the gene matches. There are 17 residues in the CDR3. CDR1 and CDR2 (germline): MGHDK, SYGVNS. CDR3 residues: CASSEYKTGASTDTQYF. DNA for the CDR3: TGTGCCAGCAGTGAATATAAGACAGGGGCGTCCACAGATACGCAGTATTTT.

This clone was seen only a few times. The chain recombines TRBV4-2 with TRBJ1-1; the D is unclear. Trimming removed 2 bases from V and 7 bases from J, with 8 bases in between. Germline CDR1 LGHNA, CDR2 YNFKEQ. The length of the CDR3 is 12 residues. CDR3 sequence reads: CASSQPAGEAFF. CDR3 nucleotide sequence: TGTGCCAGCAGCCAACCGGCGGGTGAAGCTTTCTTT.

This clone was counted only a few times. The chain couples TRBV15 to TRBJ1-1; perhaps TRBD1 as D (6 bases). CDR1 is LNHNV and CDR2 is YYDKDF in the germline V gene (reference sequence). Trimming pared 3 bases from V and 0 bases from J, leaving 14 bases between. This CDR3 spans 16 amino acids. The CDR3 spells CATSSLSGTLNTEAFF. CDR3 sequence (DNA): TGTGCCACCAGCAGCCTTTCCGGGACATTGAACACTGAAGCTTTCTTT.

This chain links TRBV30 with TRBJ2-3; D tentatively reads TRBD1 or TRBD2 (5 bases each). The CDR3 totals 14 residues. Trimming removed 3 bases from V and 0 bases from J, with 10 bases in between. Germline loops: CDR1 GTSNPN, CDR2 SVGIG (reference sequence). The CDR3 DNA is TGTGCCTGGAGATCGAGGGGTAGCACAGATACGCAGTATTTT. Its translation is CAWRSRGSTDTQYF.

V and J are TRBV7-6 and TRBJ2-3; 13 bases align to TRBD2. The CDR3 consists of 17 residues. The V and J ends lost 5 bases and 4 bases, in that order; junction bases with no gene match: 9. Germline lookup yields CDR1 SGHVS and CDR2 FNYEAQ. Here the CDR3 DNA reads TGTGCCAGCAGCCCGTGGACTAGCGGGGGAGTCGCAGATACGCAGTATTTT. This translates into CASSPWTSGGVADTQYF.

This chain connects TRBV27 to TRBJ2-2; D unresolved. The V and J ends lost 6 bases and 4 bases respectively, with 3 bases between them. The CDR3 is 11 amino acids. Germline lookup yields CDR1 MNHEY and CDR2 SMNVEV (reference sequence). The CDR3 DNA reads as TGTGCCAGCAGCGGCACCGGGGAGCTGTTTTTT. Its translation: CASSGTGELFF.

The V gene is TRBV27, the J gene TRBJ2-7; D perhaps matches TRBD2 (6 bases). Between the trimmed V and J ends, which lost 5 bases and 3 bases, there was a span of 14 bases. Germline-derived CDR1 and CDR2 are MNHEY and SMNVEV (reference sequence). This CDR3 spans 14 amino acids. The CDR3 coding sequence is TGTGCCAGCAGTATCGACGCGGGGAACTACGAGCAGTACTTC. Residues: CASSIDAGNYEQYF.

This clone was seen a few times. The CDR3 here is CASSLVTTGELFF. The CDR3 DNA reads TGTGCCAGCAGCTTAGTGACGACCGGGGAGCTGTTTTTT. The rearrangement uses TRBV7-9 and TRBJ2-2; D unclear. Looked up from germline, CDR1 is SEHNR and CDR2 is FQNEAQ (reference sequence). The CDR3 runs 13 residues. V lost 1 base and J 5 bases, leaving 5 bases between the germline ends.

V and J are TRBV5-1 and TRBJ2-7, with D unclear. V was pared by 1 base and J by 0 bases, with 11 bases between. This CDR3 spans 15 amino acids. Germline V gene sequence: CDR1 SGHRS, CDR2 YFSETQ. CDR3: CASSLSSWASYEQYF. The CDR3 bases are TGCGCCAGCAGCTTGAGTAGCTGGGCCTCCTACGAGCAGTACTTC.

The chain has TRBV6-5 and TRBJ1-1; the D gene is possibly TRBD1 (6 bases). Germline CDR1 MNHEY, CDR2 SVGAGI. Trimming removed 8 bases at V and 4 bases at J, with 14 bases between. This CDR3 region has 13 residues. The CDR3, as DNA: TGTGCCAGCTCAAGGGGGGTGGGCACTGAAGCTTTCTTT. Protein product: CASSRGVGTEAFF.

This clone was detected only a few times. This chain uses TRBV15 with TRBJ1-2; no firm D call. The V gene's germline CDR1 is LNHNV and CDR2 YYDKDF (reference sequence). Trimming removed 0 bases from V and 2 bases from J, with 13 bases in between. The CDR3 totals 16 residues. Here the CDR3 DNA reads TGTGCCACCAGCAGAGACAGAAGCTCTAAAAACTATGGCTACACCTTC. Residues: CATSRDRSSKNYGYTF.

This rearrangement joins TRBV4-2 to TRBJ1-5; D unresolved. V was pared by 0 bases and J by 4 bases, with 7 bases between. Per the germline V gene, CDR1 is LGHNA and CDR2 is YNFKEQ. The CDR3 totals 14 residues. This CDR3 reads CASSQDSDNQPQHF. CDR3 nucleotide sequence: TGTGCCAGCAGCCAAGATTCGGATAATCAGCCCCAGCATTTT.

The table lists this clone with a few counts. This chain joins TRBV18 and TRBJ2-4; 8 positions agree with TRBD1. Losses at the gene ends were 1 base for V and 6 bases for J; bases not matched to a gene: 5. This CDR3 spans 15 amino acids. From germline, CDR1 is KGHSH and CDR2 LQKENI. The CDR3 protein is CASSPLGQGGNIQYF. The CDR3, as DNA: TGTGCCAGCTCACCACTTGGACAGGGAGGAAACATTCAGTACTTC.

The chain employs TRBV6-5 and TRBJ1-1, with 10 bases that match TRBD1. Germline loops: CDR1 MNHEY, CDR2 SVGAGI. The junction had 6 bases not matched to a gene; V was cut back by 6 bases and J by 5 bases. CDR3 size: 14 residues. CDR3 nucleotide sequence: TGTGCCAGCAGGGGACAGGGGTCTTTAACTGAAGCTTTCTTT. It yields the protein CASRGQGSLTEAFF.

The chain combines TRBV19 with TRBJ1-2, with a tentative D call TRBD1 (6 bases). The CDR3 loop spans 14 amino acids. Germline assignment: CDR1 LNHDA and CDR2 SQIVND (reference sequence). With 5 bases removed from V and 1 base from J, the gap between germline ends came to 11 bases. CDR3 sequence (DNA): TGTGCCAGTAGTCCGACAGGTCTTAACTATGGCTACACCTTC. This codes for CASSPTGLNYGYTF. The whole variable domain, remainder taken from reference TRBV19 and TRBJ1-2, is DGGITQSPKYLFRKEGQNVTLSCEQNLNHDAMYWYRQDPGQGLRLIYYSQIVNDFQKGDIAEGYSVSREKKESFPLTVTSAQKNPTAFYLCASSPTGLNYGYTFGSGTRLTVV.

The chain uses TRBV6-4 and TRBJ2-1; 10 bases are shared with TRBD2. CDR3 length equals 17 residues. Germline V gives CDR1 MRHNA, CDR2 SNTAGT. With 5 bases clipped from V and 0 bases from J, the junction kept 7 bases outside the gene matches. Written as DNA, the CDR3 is TGTGCCAGCAGTATTAGCGGGGGGCCAGACTCCTACAATGAGCAGTTCTTC. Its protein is CASSISGGPDSYNEQFF.

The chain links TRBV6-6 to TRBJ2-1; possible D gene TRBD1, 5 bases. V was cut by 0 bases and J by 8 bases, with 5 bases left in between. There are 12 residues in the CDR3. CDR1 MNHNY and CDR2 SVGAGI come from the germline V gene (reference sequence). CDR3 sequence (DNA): TGTGCCAGCAGTTACTCAGGGGATGAGCAGTTCTTC. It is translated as CASSYSGDEQFF.

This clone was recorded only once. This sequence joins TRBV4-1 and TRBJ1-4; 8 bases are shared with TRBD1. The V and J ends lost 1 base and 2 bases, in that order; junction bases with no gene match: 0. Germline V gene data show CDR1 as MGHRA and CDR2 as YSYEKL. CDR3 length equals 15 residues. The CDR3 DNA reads TGCGCCAGCAGCCAAGGGACAGGGACTAATGAAAAACTGTTTTTT. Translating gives CASSQGTGTNEKLFF.